Listed here are 9 T cell receptor beta chains from one sample, sequenced in a study of cytomegalovirus exposure and HLA in healthy donors. The PCR used 60 Vbeta and 13 Jbeta primers. TCRdb keeps only in-frame clones here, not all; method: immunoSEQ multiplex PCR. The profile shows 150,000 to 200,000 clones, nearly 80% of them singletons. The sequenced sample was PBMCs. All receptors derive from a woman aged 25 to 39 in good health and CMV-seropositive.

This clone was seen once. The chain combines TRBV5-1 with TRBJ2-6, with 9 nucleotides matching TRBD2. This CDR3 contains 19 residues. Trimming cost V 6 bases and J 4 bases; bases outside gene matches: 17. Per the germline V gene, CDR1 is SGHRS and CDR2 is YFSETQ. Written as DNA, the CDR3 is TGCGCCAGCACCTCTACTAGGCGGGAGGGACGGACCGGGGCCAACGTCCTGACTTTC. It encodes CASTSTRREGRTGANVLTF. Supplemented by reference TRBV5-1 and TRBJ2-6, the full variable domain reads KAGVTQTPRYLIKTRGQQVTLSCSPISGHRSVSWYQQTPGQGLQFLFEYFSETQRNKGNFPGRFSGRQFSNSRSEMNVSTLELGDSALYLCASTSTRREGRTGANVLTFGAGSRLTVL.

The chain employs TRBV18 and TRBJ1-4, with 7 bases identical to TRBD1. V trimming: 2 bases; J trimming: 6 bases; junction bases outside the gene matches: 3. Germline values: CDR1 KGHSH, CDR2 LQKENI. The CDR3 has 14 residues. In DNA, the CDR3 is TGTGCCAGCTCACCAAGGCAGGGGGATGAAAAACTGTTTTTT. Its translation is CASSPRQGDEKLFF.

This clone has only one observation. This chain links TRBV5-4 with TRBJ1-2; tentatively, D is TRBD1 (5 bases). The germline CDR1 and CDR2 sequences are SGHNT and YYREEE (reference sequence). The CDR3 length is 14 residues. The V end lost 5 bases, the J end lost 3 bases, and 14 bases lay between the germline ends. This CDR3 is CASSSGGDDYGYTF. The DNA for the CDR3 is TGTGCCAGCAGTTCGGGGGGGGACGACTATGGCTACACCTTC.

V usage is TRBV28 and J usage is TRBJ2-7; perhaps TRBD2 as D (5 bases). The CDR3 is made up of 16 amino acids. V lost 3 bases and J lost 0, with 15 bases in between. Per the germline V gene, CDR1 is MDHEN and CDR2 is SYDVKM. CDR3 in amino acids: CASSFRQRSFSYEQYF. The CDR3 coding sequence is TGTGCCAGCAGTTTTCGGCAGCGGAGCTTCTCCTACGAGCAGTACTTC. The variable domain in full, completed from reference TRBV28 and TRBJ2-7, reads DVKVTQSSRYLVKRTGEKVFLECVQDMDHENMFWYRQDPGLGLRLIYFSYDVKMKEKGDIPEGYSVSREKKERFSLILESASTNQTSMYLCASSFRQRSFSYEQYFGPGTRLTVT.

V and J are TRBV19 and TRBJ2-1, with 9 nucleotides matching TRBD2. The germline CDR1 and CDR2 sequences are LNHDA and SQIVND (reference sequence). CDR3 size: 14 residues. V trimming: 6 bases; J trimming: 8 bases; junction bases outside the gene matches: 8. The CDR3: CASRGGGGVYEQFF. CDR3 sequence (DNA): TGTGCCAGTAGGGGCGGCGGGGGGGTCTATGAGCAGTTCTTC.

The chain carries TRBV10-3 and TRBJ2-4, with a possible D match to TRBD2 (6 bases). The CDR3 runs 15 residues. Trimming stripped 3 bases from V and 5 bases from J, with 14 bases between. Per the germline V gene, CDR1 is ENHRY and CDR2 is SYGVKD. The CDR3 is CAISDYGSDQNIQYF. In DNA form, the CDR3 reads TGTGCCATCAGTGACTACGGGAGTGACCAAAACATTCAGTACTTC.

The count of this clone is one. The genes are TRBV10-2 and TRBJ2-3; 8 bases align to TRBD2. Germline V CDR1 and CDR2: WSHSY, SAAADI. This CDR3 has 16 residues. J lost 2 bases, V lost 5 bases, and 9 bases had no gene match. CDR3 amino acids: CASSTLRREDTDTQYF. DNA for the CDR3: TGCGCCAGCAGTACGTTGAGGCGGGAGGACACAGATACGCAGTATTTT.

This clone was counted between two and nine times. The J gene is TRBJ1-4, the V gene TRBV5-1; 10 positions agree with TRBD1. The V gene's germline CDR1 is SGHRS and CDR2 YFSETQ. The CDR3 has 15 residues. The V gene end was trimmed by 4 bases and the J gene end by 6 bases; junction bases not matched to a gene: 6. This chain's CDR3 is CASSTTGTGDEKLFF. CDR3 DNA: TGCGCCAGCAGCACCACCGGGACAGGGGATGAAAAACTGTTTTTT.

Note on this clone: The sample carries other DNA sequences with the same CDR3. The chain combines TRBV27 with TRBJ2-4; D ambiguous. V lost 5 bases, J lost 1 base, and 6 bases lay in between. The CDR3 is 13 residues long. Germline lookup yields CDR1 MNHEY and CDR2 SMNVEV (reference sequence). The CDR3 region has the DNA TGTGCCAGCAGTCCCCTTGCCAAAAACATTCAGTACTTC. Translation gives CASSPLAKNIQYF.